A single sample is the source of the 14 T cell receptor beta chains below, sequenced in a study of identical twins. A single record per CDR3 protein comes from TCRdb applying MiXCR to the 5' RACE reads. The sample yields hundreds of thousands of distinct CDR3 sequences, over 5% seen once. The sequenced material came from naive T cells sorted from blood. The source of these receptors is a man younger than 30 in good health.

The V gene is TRBV6-5, the J gene TRBJ2-2; maybe TRBD2 (5 bases). V lost 2 bases and J 5 bases, leaving 12 bases between the germline ends. Germline values: CDR1 MNHEY, CDR2 SVGAGI. The CDR3 runs 15 residues. The CDR3: CASSYVTRGTGELFF. The CDR3 DNA follows: TGTGCCAGCAGTTACGTCACTAGAGGAACCGGGGAGCTGTTTTTT.

Remarks on this clonotype: Given a much more abundant clone one base away, this may be a read error. J is TRBJ2-5 and V is TRBV6-2 or TRBV6-3, with D possibly being TRBD1 (6 bases). The CDR3 is 15 residues long. Germline CDR1 is MNHEY and CDR2 is SVGEGT. CDR3 nucleotide sequence: TGTGGCAGCAGTTACTTCCTGACAGGCCAAGAGACCCAGTACTTC. Its translation is CGSSYFLTGQETQYF.

This clonotype was counted at least ten times. V gene TRBV30 combines with J gene TRBJ2-5; TRBD2 matches at 12 bases. Germline CDR1 and CDR2: GTSNPN and SVGIG (reference sequence). The CDR3 is 12 residues long. Germline trimming cut 7 bases from V and 5 bases from J; bases unmatched to any gene: 2. The CDR3 nucleotides are TGTGCCTCCACTAGCGGGGGGGAGACCCAGTACTTC. It codes for CASTSGGETQYF.

Only a few counts were recorded for this clonotype. The chain joins TRBV4-3 to TRBJ2-5; D gene uncertain. V was shortened by 1 base and J by 0 bases, with 9 bases between the two germline ends. The CDR3 totals 15 residues. Germline V gene sequence: CDR1 LGHNA, CDR2 YSLEER. The CDR3 here is CASSQVHTYQETQYF. CDR3 nucleotides: TGCGCCAGCAGCCAAGTTCATACGTACCAAGAGACCCAGTACTTC.

This clonotype has at least ten counts. This chain joins TRBV4-3 and TRBJ2-7; D gene unclear. Germline lookup yields CDR1 LGHNA and CDR2 YSLEER. The germline V and J ends were trimmed by 1 base and 4 bases, with 14 bases remaining between them. This CDR3 region has 15 residues. CDR3 region: CASSQGPLDGYEQYF. DNA of the CDR3: TGCGCCAGCAGCCAAGGCCCCCTGGACGGATACGAGCAGTACTTC.

This clonotype turned up a few times. This chain uses TRBV3-1 with TRBJ2-5, with TRBD2 identical over 9 bases. V lost 1 base to trimming and J lost 2 bases; unmatched junction nucleotides: 5. The germline V gene encodes CDR1 LGHDT and CDR2 YNNKEL (reference sequence). The CDR3 has 16 residues. The CDR3 DNA reads TGTGCCAGCAGCCAAGGGCCCGGACTAGCGCAAGAGACCCAGTACTTC. Amino acids: CASSQGPGLAQETQYF.

This clonotype was found many times. This rearrangement joins TRBV29-1 to TRBJ2-1; D is ambiguous. Per the germline V gene, CDR1 is SQVTM and CDR2 is ANQGSEA. This CDR3 is built from 15 residues. Trimming cost V 0 bases and J 5 bases, with 14 bases left between them. CDR3 sequence (DNA): TGCAGCGTTGAAGAACCCCCACCCGCTAACAATGAGCAGTTCTTC. It codes for CSVEEPPPANNEQFF.

This rearrangement joins TRBV6-5 to TRBJ2-3; D remains ambiguous. CDR3 length: 13 amino acids. V lost 0 bases to trimming and J lost 3 bases, with 4 bases between them. CDR1 and CDR2 from the germline V gene are MNHEY and SVGAGI. As DNA, the CDR3 is TGTGCCAGCAGTTACTCCGCTACAGATACGCAGTATTTT. This codes for CASSYSATDTQYF.

In this sample, this clonotype turned up a few times. The V call is TRBV25-1, the J call TRBJ2-7, with D maybe TRBD1 (6 bases). CDR1 MGHDK and CDR2 SYGVNS come from the germline V gene. V was cut by 6 bases and J by 1 base, with 13 bases left in between. The CDR3 is 14 residues long. As DNA, the CDR3 is TGTGCCAGCAGCAAGGCCGGGACATCCTACGAGCAGTACGTC. It translates to CASSKAGTSYEQYV.

The rearrangement links TRBV5-8 to TRBJ2-1; TRBD2 matches 11 bases. This CDR3 is built from 16 residues. The J segment lost 5 bases and the V segment lost 4 bases, leaving 8 bases of the junction unmatched. CDR1 SGHTS and CDR2 YDEGEE come from the germline V gene. The CDR3 DNA sequence: TGTGCCAGCAGCCTATGGGGACTAGCGGTCCACAATGAGCAGTTCTTC. It yields the protein CASSLWGLAVHNEQFF.

This chain joins TRBV29-1 and TRBJ2-7; D is unclear. Looked up from germline, CDR1 is SQVTM and CDR2 is ANQGSEA. The CDR3 covers 13 residues. Trimming removed 4 bases at V and 1 base at J, with 11 bases between. The CDR3 nucleotides are TGCAGCGTTGGGGTTGTTGGGTCCTACGAGCAGTACGTC. Its protein is CSVGVVGSYEQYV.

The rearrangement joins TRBV5-1 to TRBJ2-5; 8 bases agree with TRBD2. Germline assignment: CDR1 SGHRS and CDR2 YFSETQ. V trimming: 1 base; J trimming: 1 base; junction bases outside the gene matches: 3. The CDR3 has 15 residues. CDR3 sequence reads: CASSLSSGSQETQYF. In DNA, the CDR3 is TGCGCCAGCAGCTTGTCTAGCGGGTCCCAAGAGACCCAGTACTTC. The variable domain in full, with the rest retrieved from reference TRBV5-1 and TRBJ2-5, is KAGVTQTPRYLIKTRGQQVTLSCSPISGHRSVSWYQQTPGQGLQFLFEYFSETQRNKGNFPGRFSGRQFSNSRSEMNVSTLELGDSALYLCASSLSSGSQETQYFGPGTRLLVL.

This clonotype was detected a few times. This chain joins TRBV20-1 and TRBJ2-2; 7 bases agree with TRBD2. V was pared by 0 bases and J by 0 bases, with 1 base of the junction left unmatched. The CDR3 length is 15 residues. In germline, CDR1 is DFQATT, CDR2 SNEGSKA (reference sequence). The DNA of the CDR3 is TGCAGTGCTAGAGATAGCGGGCCGAACACCGGGGAGCTGTTTTTT. Encoded protein: CSARDSGPNTGELFF.

This clonotype has ten or more counts. J is TRBJ2-5 and V is TRBV20-1, with D uncertain. Germline assignment: CDR1 DFQATT and CDR2 SNEGSKA (reference sequence). The CDR3 is made up of 13 amino acids. Trimming pared 2 bases from V and 0 bases from J, leaving 7 bases between. CDR3 sequence (DNA): TGCAGTGCTAGATACGGACACCAAGAGACCCAGTACTTC. It codes for CSARYGHQETQYF.